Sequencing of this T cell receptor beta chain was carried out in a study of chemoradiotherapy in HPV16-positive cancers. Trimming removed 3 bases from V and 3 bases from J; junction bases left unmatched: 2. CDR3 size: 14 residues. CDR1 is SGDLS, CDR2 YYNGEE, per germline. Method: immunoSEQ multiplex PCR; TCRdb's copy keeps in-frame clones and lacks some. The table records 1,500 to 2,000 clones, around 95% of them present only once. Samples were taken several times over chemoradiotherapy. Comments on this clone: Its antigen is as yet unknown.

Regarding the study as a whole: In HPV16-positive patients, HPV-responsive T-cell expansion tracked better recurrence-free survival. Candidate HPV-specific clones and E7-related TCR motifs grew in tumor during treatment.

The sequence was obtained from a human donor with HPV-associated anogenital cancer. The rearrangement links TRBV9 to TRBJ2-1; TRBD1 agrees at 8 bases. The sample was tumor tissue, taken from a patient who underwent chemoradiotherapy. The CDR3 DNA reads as TGTGCCAGCAGCGGGACAGGGAGCTACAATGAGCAGTTCTTC. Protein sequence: CASSGTGSYNEQFF.